These T cell receptor beta chains were read from a single sample in a study of persistence of HIV-infected CD4 T cells. No antigens are known for them. Clones were sequenced by immunoSEQ multiplex PCR, and TCRdb holds only the in-frame ones, with some missing. The sample lists approximately 31,000 clones, approximately 80% occurring once. The source material was CD4+ T cells sorted from PBMCs after roughly 18-hour stimulation, sampled from a patient who received antiretroviral therapy. These receptors originate from an adult man with HIV who was CMV-seropositive. CDR3s include the opening cysteine and the closing phenylalanine or tryptophan. The D gene is left open where the match is weak. Size is omitted from some rows. Given values are once, few, many or a class for expanded clones.

v_gene	d_gene	j_gene	abundance	CDR3aa	CDR3nt
TRBV14	NA	TRBJ2-7	NA	CASSQGIWGLRREQYF	TGTGCCAGCAGCCAAGGGATTTGGGGACTGCGTAGGGAGCAGTACTTC
TRBV6-1	NA	TRBJ1-2	NA	CASSEALDFSGYTF	TGTGCCAGCAGTGAAGCGTTGGACTTTTCGGGCTACACCTTC
TRBV7-9	NA	TRBJ2-7	few	CASSPRANPSYEQYF	TGTGCCAGCAGCCCGCGCGCTAACCCGTCCTACGAGCAGTACTTC
TRBV7-8	NA	TRBJ2-7	NA	CASSSVGILTYEQYF	TGTGCCAGCAGCTCAGTGGGTATCCTTACCTACGAGCAGTACTTC
TRBV18	NA	TRBJ1-2	once	CASSPSWGGYGYTF	TGTGCCAGCTCACCCTCCTGGGGGGGTTATGGCTACACCTTC
TRBV19	TRBD1	TRBJ1-1	NA	CASSRWRGTASSTEAFF	TGTGCCAGTAGTAGATGGCGGGGGACAGCCTCGAGCACTGAAGCTTTCTTT
TRBV7-6	NA	TRBJ1-1	NA	CASSLAYARTEAFF	TGTGCCAGCAGCTTAGCTTACGCCCGGACTGAAGCTTTCTTT
TRBV10-3	NA	TRBJ2-2	NA	CAISTTAPNTGELFF	TGTGCCATCAGTACGACAGCCCCGAACACCGGGGAGCTGTTTTTT
TRBV6-5	NA	TRBJ1-2	NA	CASTLTGYYGYTF	TGTGCCAGCACCTTAACAGGGTACTATGGCTACACCTTC
TRBV9	NA	TRBJ1-3	NA	CASSSSRNSGNTIYF	TGTGCCAGCAGCTCCAGCCGAAACTCTGGAAACACCATATATTTT
TRBV4-2	NA	TRBJ1-5	few	CASSQGPYQPQHF	TGTGCCAGCAGCCAAGGACCCTATCAGCCCCAGCATTTT
TRBV28	TRBD1	TRBJ2-7	NA	CASSPPGQNYEQYF	TGTGCCAGCAGTCCTCCGGGACAGAACTACGAGCAGTACTTC
TRBV6-5	NA	TRBJ2-4	NA	CASSYGGNIQYF	TGTGCCAGCAGTTACGGGGGGAACATTCAGTACTTC